This entry lists 14 T cell receptor beta chains sequenced from one sample in a study of beta chain features in type 1 diabetes. The study, taken as a whole, reports: All four CD4+ subsets from Type 1 diabetes patients carried moderately but significantly shorter TCRB CDR3s.

The isolated RNA, all of it, was reverse transcribed, so expressed TCRB transcripts were what got sequenced. Some clones are missing from TCRdb's copy, which holds only in-frame ones; the method was immunoSEQ multiplex PCR. The data contain 250,000 or so clones, roughly 22% of them singletons. Their target antigens are unknown. Sequenced: naive CD4+ T cells from blood. All receptors derive from a middle-aged woman with type 1 diabetes.

The chain recombines TRBV7-9 with TRBJ2-3; D gene uncertain. This CDR3 is built from 12 residues. CDR1 is SEHNR, CDR2 FQNEAQ, per germline (reference sequence). With 4 bases removed from V and 3 bases from J, the gap between germline ends came to 5 bases. The CDR3, as DNA: TGTGCCAGCAGCTACTTAACAGATACGCAGTATTTT. Protein sequence: CASSYLTDTQYF.

CDR3 sequence: CASSLYLRGWPQHF. The CDR3 DNA reads TGTGCCAGCAGTTTATACTTGAGGGGGTGGCCCCAGCATTTT. The chain combines TRBV28 with TRBJ1-5, with D possibly being TRBD1 (6 bases). The CDR3 consists of 14 residues. Looked up from germline, CDR1 is MDHEN and CDR2 is SYDVKM. With 1 base removed from V and 9 bases from J, the gap between germline ends came to 13 bases.

There are a few counts of this clone. CDR3 bases: TGTGCCAGCAGTTTGCCTAGCGGGAGGGCCGGAGAGCAGTTCTTC. Translated, it gives CASSLPSGRAGEQFF. This chain joins TRBV28 and TRBJ2-1; 12 bases are a match to TRBD2. CDR1 MDHEN and CDR2 SYDVKM come from the germline V gene. With 3 bases clipped from V and 10 bases from J, the junction kept 7 bases outside the gene matches. This CDR3 has 15 amino acids. Complete variable domain (other parts from reference TRBV28 and TRBJ2-1): DVKVTQSSRYLVKRTGEKVFLECVQDMDHENMFWYRQDPGLGLRLIYFSYDVKMKEKGDIPEGYSVSREKKERFSLILESASTNQTSMYLCASSLPSGRAGEQFFGPGTRLTVL.

This clone has only a few counts. J is TRBJ2-3 and V is TRBV5-1; TRBD1 matches 7 bases. The trim removed 3 bases at V and 4 bases at J, leaving 8 bases unmatched. The CDR3 consists of 15 residues. Germline CDR1 SGHRS, CDR2 YFSETQ. The CDR3, as DNA: TGCGCCAGCAGCTACCGGGACAGCGCGTCAGATACGCAGTATTTT. This sequence encodes CASSYRDSASDTQYF.

This clone was seen a few times. This chain connects TRBV5-4 to TRBJ1-2; tentatively, D is TRBD1 (6 bases). Germline-derived CDR1 and CDR2 are SGHNT and YYREEE (reference sequence). The V gene lost 5 bases and the J gene lost 6 bases, with 14 bases spanning the gap. The CDR3 sequence is 13 residues long. The CDR3 reads CASRIQGSDGYTF. Here the CDR3 DNA reads TGTGCCAGCAGGATACAGGGTAGCGATGGCTACACCTTC.

The chain recombines TRBV6-4 with TRBJ1-5; D is unclear. The germline gives CDR1 MRHNA, CDR2 SNTAGT. The CDR3 is made up of 13 amino acids. Trimming removed 4 bases from V and 9 bases from J, with 13 bases in between. DNA of the CDR3: TGTGCCAGCAGTGCCCAAGATGGAGGGCCCCAGCATTTT. Its protein is CASSAQDGGPQHF.

This clone has a handful of counts. This rearrangement joins TRBV4-1 to TRBJ2-1, with D tentatively TRBD1 (6 bases). Germline V gene lookup returns CDR1 MGHRA and CDR2 YSYEKL. Between the trimmed V and J ends, which lost 4 bases and 0 bases, there was a span of 7 bases. This CDR3 has 14 residues. The CDR3 loop is CASSRGLSYNEQFF. CDR3 bases: TGCGCCAGCAGCCGGGGGCTCTCCTACAATGAGCAGTTCTTC.

The chain couples TRBV18 to TRBJ2-5, with D tentatively TRBD2 (6 bases). The germline CDR1 and CDR2 sequences are KGHSH and LQKENI. Between the trimmed V and J ends, which lost 0 bases and 1 base, there was a span of 9 bases. The CDR3 is made up of 15 amino acids. The CDR3 sequence is CASSPPMGGQETQYF. In DNA, the CDR3 is TGTGCCAGCTCACCACCGATGGGGGGCCAAGAGACCCAGTACTTC.

V is TRBV7-2 and J is TRBJ1-5; D gene unclear. The CDR3 loop spans 16 amino acids. Germline V lookup: CDR1 SGHTA, CDR2 FQGNSA. V was cut by 1 base and J by 2 bases, with 12 bases left in between. The CDR3 DNA sequence: TGTGCCAGCAGCTTAGACGGCGGGGTTCGCAATCAGCCCCAGCATTTT. The encoded protein is CASSLDGGVRNQPQHF.

The chain carries TRBV7-2 and TRBJ2-4; 11 nucleotides line up with TRBD2. Losses at the gene ends were 3 bases for V and 7 bases for J; bases not matched to a gene: 2. Per the germline V gene, CDR1 is SGHTA and CDR2 is FQGNSA. The length of the CDR3 is 14 residues. For the CDR3, the DNA is TGTGCCAGCAGCTTGGGGACTAGCGGCAACATTCAGTACTTC. This codes for CASSLGTSGNIQYF. Full variable domain (remainder filled in from reference TRBV7-2 and TRBJ2-4): GAGVSQSPSNKVTEKGKDVELRCDPISGHTALYWYRQSLGQGLEFLIYFQGNSAPDKSGLPSDRFSAERTGGSVSTLTIQRTQQEDSAVYLCASSLGTSGNIQYFGAGTRLSVL.

The V call is TRBV30, the J call TRBJ1-1; 9 nucleotides agree with TRBD1. The CDR3 spans 12 residues. The V gene's germline CDR1 is GTSNPN and CDR2 SVGIG (reference sequence). The trim removed 2 bases at V and 8 bases at J, leaving 3 bases unmatched. The CDR3 DNA is TGTGCCTGGAGTCCAGACAGGGGGGAAGCTTTCTTT. It translates to CAWSPDRGEAFF.

The chain has TRBV15 and TRBJ2-5; the match to TRBD1 covers 10 bases. This CDR3 has 15 residues. V was pared by 5 bases and J by 2 bases, with 5 bases of the junction left unmatched. The germline gives CDR1 LNHNV, CDR2 YYDKDF (reference sequence). The CDR3 loop reads CATSARTGGQETQYF. The CDR3 DNA sequence: TGTGCCACCAGCGCACGGACAGGGGGTCAAGAGACCCAGTACTTC.

The V and J genes are TRBV7-9 and TRBJ2-3; weak D call: TRBD2 (6 bases). Germline loops: CDR1 SEHNR, CDR2 FQNEAQ (reference sequence). The V end was cut by 3 bases, the J end by 1 base, with 11 bases between. The CDR3 is 15 amino acids. The CDR3: CASSFRGSGTDTQYF. The CDR3, as DNA: TGTGCCAGCAGCTTCCGGGGGAGCGGCACAGATACGCAGTATTTT.

In its sample, this clone was seen a few times. The genes are TRBV11-2 and TRBJ2-2; 9 nucleotides match TRBD2. The CDR3 is 16 amino acids. V lost 5 bases to trimming and J lost 4 bases; unmatched junction nucleotides: 8. The germline V gene encodes CDR1 SGHAT and CDR2 FQNNGV. CDR3 protein: CASSLPSGTLTGELFF. The CDR3 nucleotides read TGTGCCAGCAGCCTTCCTAGCGGGACACTCACCGGGGAGCTGTTTTTT.